One and the same sample provided the 5 T cell receptor beta chains below, sequenced in a study of T cell repertoires in cytomegalovirus infection. In TCRdb, the reads were re-called with MiXCR into one record per CDR3 protein. The sample consists of roughly 500,000 distinct CDR3 sequences, about 10% of them appearing once. Source material: PBMCs. Source of these receptors: a human donor in good health (CMV status not recorded). Some clones in this sample may be carry-over from other donors' samples.

Comments on this clonotype: A much larger clone lies a single base off, so this may be a read error. V and J are TRBV28 and TRBJ1-4; TRBD1 might be the D (5 bases). The germline CDR1 and CDR2 sequences are MDHEN and SYDVKM. V gave up 7 bases and J gave up 7 bases, with 16 bases separating them. This CDR3 is 14 amino acids long. The CDR3 DNA sequence: TGTGCCAGCAAGAGTCGGGGGTGGGGTGAAAAACTGTTTTTT. Encoded protein: CASKSRGWGEKLFF. The full variable domain, in which reference TRBV28 and TRBJ1-4 provide the parts outside the CDR3, is DVKVTQSSRYLVKRTGEKVFLECVQDMDHENMFWYRQDPGLGLRLIYFSYDVKMKEKGDIPEGYSVSREKKERFSLILESASTNQTSMYLCASKSRGWGEKLFFGSGTQLSVL.

This clonotype appeared many times. The chain joins TRBV27 to TRBJ1-3; TRBD1 is a possible D gene (5 bases). Trimming removed 6 bases at V and 1 base at J, with 10 bases between. The CDR3 has 14 amino acids. The germline CDR1 and CDR2 sequences are MNHEY and SMNVEV (reference sequence). The chain's CDR3 is CASSLRGSGNTIYF. The CDR3, as DNA: TGTGCCAGCAGCCTAAGGGGTTCTGGAAACACCATATATTTT.

Comment on this clonotype: A read error may explain this, as a much larger clone is one base away. J is TRBJ1-1 and V is TRBV19, with D possibly TRBD1 on 5 matching bases. The CDR3 sequence is 14 residues long. The ends were cut back, 5 bases at V and 4 bases at J, with 14 bases in the middle. Per germline, CDR1 LNHDA and CDR2 SQIVND (reference sequence). CDR3 coding DNA: TGTGCCAGTAGTTGGGGGTCGCCCGGCACTGAAGCTTTCTTT. This codes for CASSWGSPGTEAFF.

This clonotype was detected only a few times. The chain recombines TRBV12-3 or TRBV12-4 with TRBJ2-5, with D possibly matching TRBD2 (6 bases). Trimming left V 3 bases short and J 1 base short, with 12 bases between. The CDR3 extends over 15 amino acids. DNA of the CDR3: TGTGCCAGCAGTTTGTGGGGGGTTTCCCAAGAGACCCAGTACTTC. This translates into CASSLWGVSQETQYF.

This clonotype was counted once. The junction shows a germline mismatch at one end, possibly a read error. The rearrangement uses TRBV2 and TRBJ2-3, with D hard to call. The CDR3 covers 11 residues. The germline V gene has CDR1 SNHLY and CDR2 FYNNEI. The CDR3 DNA reads TGTACCAGCAGTTCAGAGGATACGCAGTATTTT. Translation: CTSSSEDTQYF.